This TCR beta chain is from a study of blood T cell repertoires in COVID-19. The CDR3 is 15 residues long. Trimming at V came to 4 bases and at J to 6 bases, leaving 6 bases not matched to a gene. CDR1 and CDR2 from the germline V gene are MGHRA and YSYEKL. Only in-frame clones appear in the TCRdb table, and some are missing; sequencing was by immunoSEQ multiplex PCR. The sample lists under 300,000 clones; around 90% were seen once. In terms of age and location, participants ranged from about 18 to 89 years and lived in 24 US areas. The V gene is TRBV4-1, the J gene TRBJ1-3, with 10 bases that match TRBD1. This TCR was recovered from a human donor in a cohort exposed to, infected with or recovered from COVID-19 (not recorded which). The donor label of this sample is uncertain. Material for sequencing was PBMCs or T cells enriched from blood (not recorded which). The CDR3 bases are TGCGCCAGCAGCCGGCCCGGGACAGGGGAAAACACCATATATTTT. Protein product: CASSRPGTGENTIYF.